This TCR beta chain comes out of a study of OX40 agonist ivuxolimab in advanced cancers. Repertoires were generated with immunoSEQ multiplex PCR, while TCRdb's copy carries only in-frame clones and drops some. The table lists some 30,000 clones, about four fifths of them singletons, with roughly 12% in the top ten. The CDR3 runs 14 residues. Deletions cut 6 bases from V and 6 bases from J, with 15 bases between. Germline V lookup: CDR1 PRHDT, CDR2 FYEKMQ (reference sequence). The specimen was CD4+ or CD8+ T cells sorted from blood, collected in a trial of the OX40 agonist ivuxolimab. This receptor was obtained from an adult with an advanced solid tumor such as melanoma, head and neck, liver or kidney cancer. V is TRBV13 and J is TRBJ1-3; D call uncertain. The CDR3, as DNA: TGTGCCAGCAGTCACTTCCTCGCGCAAAACACCATATATTTT. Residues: CASSHFLAQNTIYF.